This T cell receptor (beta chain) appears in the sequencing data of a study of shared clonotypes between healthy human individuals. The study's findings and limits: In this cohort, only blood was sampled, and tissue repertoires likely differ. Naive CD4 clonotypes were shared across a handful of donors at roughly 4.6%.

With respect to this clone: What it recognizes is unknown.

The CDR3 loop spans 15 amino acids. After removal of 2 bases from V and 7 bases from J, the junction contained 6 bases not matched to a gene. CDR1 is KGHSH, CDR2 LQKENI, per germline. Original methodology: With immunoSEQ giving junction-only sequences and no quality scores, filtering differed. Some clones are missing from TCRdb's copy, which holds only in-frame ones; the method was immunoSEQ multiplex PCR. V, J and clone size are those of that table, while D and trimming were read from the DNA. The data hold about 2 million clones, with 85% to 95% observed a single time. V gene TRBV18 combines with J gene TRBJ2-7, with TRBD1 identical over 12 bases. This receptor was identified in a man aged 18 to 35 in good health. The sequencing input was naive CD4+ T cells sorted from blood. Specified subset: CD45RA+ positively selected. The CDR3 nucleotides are TGTGCCAGCTCACCATCGGGACAGGGGGCGAAGGAGCAGTACTTC. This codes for CASSPSGQGAKEQYF.